The source of this T cell receptor beta chain is a study of T cell responses to AZD1222 COVID-19 vaccine. Study conclusions and caveats: Rises in breadth and depth of Spike-specific TCRs came after two AZD1222 doses. The sample set comprised mostly white British donors with more females, and clonal diversity was possibly underestimated. Baseline serostatus was positive in only a handful of AZD1222 recipients.

Details on this clone: Its antigen is unidentified.

Germline V gene lookup returns CDR1 SGHNT and CDR2 YENEEA. V was trimmed by 2 bases and J by 5 bases, leaving 13 bases between them. The length of the CDR3 is 15 residues. Sequencing was performed with immunoSEQ multiplex PCR; in TCRdb, only in-frame clones are kept and a portion is missing. The table includes about 140,000 clones, more than 90% detected once. The rearrangement links TRBV11-3 to TRBJ2-1; D tentatively reads TRBD1 or TRBD2 (5 bases each). The material sequenced was peripheral blood, taken on day 0 of AZD1222 vaccination. The sequence was collected from an adult in good health. In nucleotides, the CDR3 is TGTGCCAGCAGCTTAAGTAGGGGAGTACACAATGAGCAGTTCTTC. Translated, it gives CASSLSRGVHNEQFF.